This passage covers 24 T cell receptor beta chains from one sample sequenced in a study of beta chain features in type 1 diabetes. General observations from the study: Patients with Type 1 diabetes showed moderately but significantly shorter TCRB CDR3s in all four CD4+ subsets.

What was sequenced were expressed TCRB transcripts, since all of the isolated RNA had been reverse transcribed. Libraries were prepared by immunoSEQ multiplex PCR; TCRdb keeps only in-frame clonotypes and omits some of them. The data show roughly 160,000 clones, around 8% seen once. These receptors lack a known antigen. Specimen: central memory CD4+ T cells from blood. The receptors were gathered from a woman aged 35 to 49 with type 1 diabetes.

The CDR3 nucleotides are TGTGCCAGCAGTTCTGGACAGGGGGCCCTAGTTGGAGAGACCCAGTACTTC. Translating it yields CASSSGQGALVGETQYF. The chain is built from TRBV27 and TRBJ2-5, with 11 bases that match TRBD1. J lost 4 bases, V lost 4 bases, and 11 bases had no gene match. CDR3 length: 17 amino acids. Germline V gene data show CDR1 as MNHEY and CDR2 as SMNVEV (reference sequence).

In its sample, this clone was seen a few times. V is TRBV19 and J is TRBJ2-1; 9 bases are a match to TRBD1. This CDR3 has 15 amino acids. Per germline, CDR1 LNHDA and CDR2 SQIVND (reference sequence). Trimming removed 3 bases from V and 7 bases from J; junction bases left unmatched: 7. The CDR3 region has the DNA TGTGCCAGTAGTATCCGGGGACAGGGTAAAAATGAGCAGTTCTTC. Protein sequence: CASSIRGQGKNEQFF.

This clone has only a few counts. This chain uses TRBV5-4 with TRBJ2-2, with 8 bases that match TRBD1. The V gene's germline CDR1 is SGHNT and CDR2 YYREEE (reference sequence). V shed 4 bases, J shed 6 bases, and the junction held 5 bases outside the gene matches. The CDR3 is 14 amino acids. In DNA form, the CDR3 reads TGTGCCAGCAGCATCCAGGGGGCTGCCGGGGAGCTGTTTTTT. This codes for CASSIQGAAGELFF.

Many counts were recorded for this clone. The chain couples TRBV7-9 to TRBJ2-3; D not resolved. Germline CDR1 and CDR2: SEHNR and FQNEAQ (reference sequence). Trimming took 6 bases from V and 0 from J, leaving 10 bases between them. The CDR3 has 14 amino acids. The CDR3 loop reads CASRQTSSTDTQYF. For the CDR3, the DNA is TGTGCCAGCAGACAGACAAGCAGCACAGATACGCAGTATTTT.

The table lists this clone with a few counts. The chain is built from TRBV28 and TRBJ1-1; weak D call: TRBD1 (6 bases). CDR3 length: 15 amino acids. Germline CDR1 MDHEN, CDR2 SYDVKM. Trimming pared 6 bases from V and 5 bases from J, leaving 19 bases between. The CDR3 nucleotides are TGTGCCAGCAGGGTCGGGGCCGATACAGGGACTGAAGCTTTCTTT. It codes for CASRVGADTGTEAFF.

The chain combines TRBV2 with TRBJ2-5; possible D gene TRBD2, 5 bases. V was pared by 10 bases and J by 4 bases, with 13 bases between. The CDR3 runs to 12 residues. Germline CDR1 is SNHLY and CDR2 is FYNNEI. DNA for the CDR3: TGTGCCACCGCCGAGGGTGGAGAGACCCAGTACTTC. It translates to CATAEGGETQYF.

The chain recombines TRBV7-2 with TRBJ1-6; D perhaps matches TRBD1 (6 bases). V dropped 1 base and J dropped 9 bases, with 13 bases sitting between them. The germline V gene has CDR1 SGHTA and CDR2 FQGNSA. This CDR3 has 15 residues. The CDR3, as DNA: TGTGCCAGCAGCTTAGTCCGGCAGGGGAGTTCACCCCTCCACTTT. Translation gives CASSLVRQGSSPLHF. Supplemented by reference TRBV7-2 and TRBJ1-6, the full variable domain reads GAGVSQSPSNKVTEKGKDVELRCDPISGHTALYWYRQSLGQGLEFLIYFQGNSAPDKSGLPSDRFSAERTGGSVSTLTIQRTQQEDSAVYLCASSLVRQGSSPLHFGNGTRLTVT.

J is TRBJ1-5 and V is TRBV19; 12 bases fit TRBD1. The ends lost 3 bases at V and 4 bases at J; junction bases unmatched: 4. The germline gives CDR1 LNHDA, CDR2 SQIVND (reference sequence). The CDR3 extends over 16 amino acids. The CDR3 nucleotides are TGTGCCAGTAGTATGGGGGACAGGGGGCCAAATCAGCCCCAGCATTTT. This encodes CASSMGDRGPNQPQHF.

This clone was observed a few times. The chain combines TRBV29-1 with TRBJ1-1; TRBD1 is a possible D gene (5 bases). V was trimmed by 5 bases and J by 5 bases, leaving 15 bases between them. CDR1 is SQVTM, CDR2 ANQGSEA, per germline. This CDR3 is 13 amino acids long. DNA of the CDR3: TGCAGCGTTCCCCTCCCAGGGAGGACTGAAGCTTTCTTT. Encoded protein: CSVPLPGRTEAFF.

V is TRBV19 and J is TRBJ1-5; 8 bases match TRBD1. This CDR3 has 15 residues. Trimming at V came to 4 bases and at J to 6 bases, leaving 8 bases not matched to a gene. Germline V gene data show CDR1 as LNHDA and CDR2 as SQIVND (reference sequence). Here the CDR3 reads CASSTARGPFQPQHF. The CDR3 DNA sequence: TGTGCCAGTAGTACCGCCAGGGGGCCGTTTCAGCCCCAGCATTTT.

This chain joins TRBV6-1 and TRBJ2-5; 7 positions agree with TRBD1. The germline V gene has CDR1 MNHNS and CDR2 SASEGT. Unmatched junction bases numbered 7, after V lost 4 bases and J lost 2 bases. The CDR3 totals 15 residues. In DNA form, the CDR3 reads TGTGCCAGCAGTGTCTCCCGGGACAGACAAGAGACCCAGTACTTC. It encodes CASSVSRDRQETQYF.

This clone was seen a few times. This chain uses TRBV28 with TRBJ1-2; the match to TRBD1 covers 7 bases. Unmatched junction bases numbered 8, after V lost 4 bases and J lost 3 bases. Germline loops: CDR1 MDHEN, CDR2 SYDVKM. The CDR3 sequence is 15 residues long. The CDR3 loop is CASSSGQATYYGYTF. The CDR3 DNA is TGTGCCAGCAGTTCCGGACAGGCTACCTACTATGGCTACACCTTC.

The chain employs TRBV18 and TRBJ2-2; D might be TRBD2 (7 bases). Germline V gene sequence: CDR1 KGHSH, CDR2 LQKENI. There are 15 residues in the CDR3. V shed 5 bases and J shed 5 bases, with 15 bases lying between them. The CDR3 sequence: CASSASGGQTGELFF. Here the CDR3 DNA reads TGTGCCAGCTCAGCCTCCGGGGGGCAGACCGGGGAGCTGTTTTTT.

The V call is TRBV7-2, the J call TRBJ2-7; 9 bases align to TRBD1. The CDR3 covers 15 residues. After removal of 5 bases from V and 7 bases from J, the junction contained 12 bases not matched to a gene. Germline V gene lookup returns CDR1 SGHTA and CDR2 FQGNSA. The CDR3 reads CASSQKGQGTGEQYF. As DNA, the CDR3 is TGTGCCAGCAGCCAGAAGGGACAGGGCACGGGGGAGCAGTACTTC. Full variable domain (missing parts from reference TRBV7-2 and TRBJ2-7): GAGVSQSPSNKVTEKGKDVELRCDPISGHTALYWYRQSLGQGLEFLIYFQGNSAPDKSGLPSDRFSAERTGGSVSTLTIQRTQQEDSAVYLCASSQKGQGTGEQYFGPGTRLTVT.

This clone was found a few times. The genes are TRBV30 and TRBJ2-7; D unresolved. Germline CDR1 and CDR2: GTSNPN and SVGIG (reference sequence). CDR3 size: 12 residues. V lost 4 bases to trimming and J lost 4 bases, with 11 bases between them. The CDR3 here is CAWKQHRYEQYF. The CDR3 DNA reads TGTGCCTGGAAACAACATCGATACGAGCAGTACTTC. The entire variable domain, with the rest obtained from reference TRBV30 and TRBJ2-7, is as follows: SQTIHQWPATLVQPVGSPLSLECTVEGTSNPNLYWYRQAAGRGLQLLFYSVGIGQISSEVPQNLSASRPQDRQFILSSKKLLLSDSGFYLCAWKQHRYEQYFGPGTRLTVT.

In this sample, this clone turned up a few times. The CDR3 DNA is TGTGCCAGCAGCTTATCCTCAGATACGCAGTATTTT. Amino acids: CASSLSSDTQYF. The chain uses TRBV7-2 and TRBJ2-3; D gene uncertain. With 2 bases removed from V and 4 bases from J, the gap between germline ends came to 4 bases. The CDR3 has 12 residues. Germline CDR1 and CDR2: SGHTA and FQGNSA.

This clone came up a few times. The CDR3: CASSYGGQGGAYEQYF. The DNA for the CDR3 is TGTGCCAGCAGTTACGGCGGACAGGGAGGCGCCTACGAGCAGTACTTC. The V and J genes are TRBV6-5 and TRBJ2-7; 8 bases line up with TRBD1. V lost 2 bases and J lost 2; bases outside the gene matches: 8. The CDR3 is made up of 16 amino acids. Germline V lookup: CDR1 MNHEY, CDR2 SVGAGI.

V is TRBV5-4 and J is TRBJ1-2, with D perhaps matching TRBD1 (6 bases). V was cut by 2 bases and J by 4 bases, with 12 bases left in between. Germline CDR1 and CDR2: SGHNT and YYREEE (reference sequence). This CDR3 has 14 amino acids. This chain's CDR3 is CASSFLQGGYGYTF. The CDR3 DNA reads as TGTGCCAGCAGCTTCTTACAGGGCGGCTATGGCTACACCTTC.

The rearrangement uses TRBV15 and TRBJ1-5; TRBD1 matches at 8 bases. The V segment lost 3 bases and the J segment 4 bases; nucleotides outside the gene matches: 5. This CDR3 contains 15 residues. Germline V gene data show CDR1 as LNHNV and CDR2 as YYDKDF (reference sequence). Here the CDR3 DNA reads TGTGCCACCAGCAGGGGACAGGTTCGGAATCAGCCCCAGCATTTT. This gives the protein CATSRGQVRNQPQHF.

This clone has more than one count but fewer than ten. V is TRBV28 and J is TRBJ1-4; D perhaps matches TRBD1 (6 bases). V was clipped by 2 bases and J by 13 bases, with 14 bases between them. The V gene's germline CDR1 is MDHEN and CDR2 SYDVKM. This CDR3 comprises 13 residues. CDR3 nucleotides: TGTGCCAGCAGTTTAGGCCAGGGGATAAGACTGTTTTTT. As protein: CASSLGQGIRLFF.

The chain combines TRBV14 with TRBJ1-2; 7 positions agree with TRBD1. The CDR3 sequence is 13 residues long. The J segment lost 4 bases and the V segment lost 4 bases, leaving 3 bases of the junction unmatched. CDR1 and CDR2 from the germline V gene are SGHDN and FVKESK. CDR3: CASSRGQSYGYTF. The CDR3 DNA reads TGTGCCAGCAGCCGGGGACAGTCCTATGGCTACACCTTC.

This clone came up many times. The genes are TRBV7-8 and TRBJ1-2, with D tentatively TRBD1 (6 bases). CDR3 length: 14 residues. Trimming took 4 bases from V and 3 from J, leaving 12 bases between them. Per the germline V gene, CDR1 is SGHVS and CDR2 is FQNEAQ. CDR3 amino acids: CASSSTGNDYGYTF. Written as DNA, the CDR3 is TGTGCCAGCAGCTCCACAGGGAATGACTATGGCTACACCTTC.

This clone was observed a few times. This chain connects TRBV30 to TRBJ2-7, with D tentatively TRBD1 (6 bases). Germline CDR1 and CDR2: GTSNPN and SVGIG (reference sequence). V lost 2 bases and J 1 base, leaving 12 bases between the germline ends. The CDR3 has 14 amino acids. The DNA for the CDR3 is TGTGCCTGGAGTACGGGACAAGGTTCCTACGAGCAGTACTTC. This sequence encodes CAWSTGQGSYEQYF. Full variable domain (missing parts from reference TRBV30 and TRBJ2-7): SQTIHQWPATLVQPVGSPLSLECTVEGTSNPNLYWYRQAAGRGLQLLFYSVGIGQISSEVPQNLSASRPQDRQFILSSKKLLLSDSGFYLCAWSTGQGSYEQYFGPGTRLTVT.

The chain employs TRBV5-4 and TRBJ1-5, with TRBD1 identical over 7 bases. From germline, CDR1 is SGHNT and CDR2 YYREEE (reference sequence). The V and J ends lost 3 bases and 5 bases, in that order; junction bases with no gene match: 5. This CDR3 is 14 amino acids long. CDR3 region: CASSSGDSDQPQHF. The CDR3, as DNA: TGTGCCAGCAGCTCGGGGGACAGTGATCAGCCCCAGCATTTT.